Shown below are 28 T cell receptor beta chains from a single sample sequenced in a study of Tregs in tolerant kidney transplant recipients. Libraries were prepared by immunoSEQ multiplex PCR; TCRdb keeps only in-frame clonotypes and omits some of them. The sample holds around 70,000 clones, roughly 92% seen once. This material consisted of CD8+ T cells from blood, taken before the transplant. The source of these receptors is a human donor who received a combined kidney and bone marrow transplant.

J is TRBJ1-5 and V is TRBV4-2; weak D call: TRBD1 (6 bases). CDR3 length: 16 residues. Per the germline V gene, CDR1 is LGHNA and CDR2 is YNFKEQ. Trimming took off 1 base at V and 3 bases at J, with 13 bases between the two ends. The CDR3 here is CASSQGGDRSNQPQHF. The CDR3 DNA sequence: TGTGCCAGCAGCCAAGGGGGAGACAGGTCCAATCAGCCCCAGCATTTT.

The J gene is TRBJ2-7, the V gene TRBV15; 13 positions match TRBD2. The CDR3 is 17 residues long. V lost 3 bases to trimming and J lost 7 bases; unmatched junction nucleotides: 12. From germline, CDR1 is LNHNV and CDR2 YYDKDF (reference sequence). CDR3 nucleotides: TGTGCCACCAGCAGCGGACTAGCGGGGGTGAGATCGGGTGAGCAGTACTTC. This codes for CATSSGLAGVRSGEQYF.

The rearrangement uses TRBV29-1 and TRBJ1-2; 9 positions agree with TRBD1. This CDR3 is 13 amino acids long. The germline V gene has CDR1 SQVTM and CDR2 ANQGSEA. Trimming at V came to 6 bases and at J to 7 bases, leaving 9 bases not matched to a gene. The CDR3 loop is CSVRTGTGFGYTF. The CDR3, as DNA: TGCAGCGTGAGAACCGGGACAGGGTTTGGCTACACCTTC.

The chain uses TRBV7-8 and TRBJ1-5; D perhaps matches TRBD1 (6 bases). CDR1 and CDR2 (germline): SGHVS, FQNEAQ. The CDR3 totals 14 residues. V shed 1 base and J shed 2 bases, with 6 bases lying between them. DNA of the CDR3: TGTGCCAGCAGCTTAGGACAGGGCAATCAGCCCCAGCATTTT. This sequence encodes CASSLGQGNQPQHF.

This sequence joins TRBV7-9 and TRBJ2-4; D remains ambiguous. Trimming pared 5 bases from V and 2 bases from J, leaving 10 bases between. CDR1 is SEHNR and CDR2 is FQNEAQ in the germline V gene (reference sequence). The CDR3 runs 14 residues. The CDR3 bases are TGTGCCAGCAGCCGCGAGAAAACCAAAAACATTCAGTACTTC. Translation: CASSREKTKNIQYF.

The chain joins TRBV27 to TRBJ1-2; D perhaps matches TRBD1 (5 bases). CDR3 size: 15 residues. Trimming pared 2 bases from V and 1 base from J, leaving 11 bases between. Germline lookup yields CDR1 MNHEY and CDR2 SMNVEV (reference sequence). CDR3 in amino acids: CASSLIGAVNYGYTF. In DNA form, the CDR3 reads TGTGCCAGCAGTTTAATTGGGGCTGTTAACTATGGCTACACCTTC.

In nucleotides, the CDR3 is TGTGCCAGTAGTATTGGGACAGCCATGAACACTGAAGCTTTCTTT. It encodes CASSIGTAMNTEAFF. The chain couples TRBV19 to TRBJ1-1, with 7 bases fitting TRBD1. CDR1 and CDR2 (germline): LNHDA, SQIVND (reference sequence). The CDR3 runs 15 residues. The ends lost 3 bases at V and 0 bases at J; junction bases unmatched: 4.

The V and J genes are TRBV7-8 and TRBJ2-2; 8 bases align to TRBD2. Germline-derived CDR1 and CDR2 are SGHVS and FQNEAQ. The ends lost 6 bases at V and 0 bases at J; junction bases unmatched: 3. This CDR3 is 15 amino acids long. The CDR3 is CASRGSGTNTGELFF. The CDR3 coding sequence is TGTGCCAGCAGGGGTAGCGGGACGAACACCGGGGAGCTGTTTTTT.

The gene calls are TRBV7-9 and TRBJ2-7; 9 bases are a match to TRBD1. CDR1 is SEHNR, CDR2 FQNEAQ, per germline (reference sequence). V dropped 4 bases and J dropped 3; count of bases not matched to a gene: 13. The CDR3 is 17 residues long. CDR3 nucleotide sequence: TGTGCCAGCAGCTCGAACAAACTCGACAGGGGGAACTACGAGCAGTACTTC. It translates to CASSSNKLDRGNYEQYF.

This chain links TRBV27 with TRBJ2-7; TRBD1 is a possible D gene (6 bases). CDR1 and CDR2 (germline): MNHEY, SMNVEV (reference sequence). The length of the CDR3 is 14 residues. The V end lost 5 bases, the J end lost 7 bases, and 18 bases lay between the germline ends. CDR3 amino acids: CASSVQGPRGEQYF. DNA of the CDR3: TGTGCCAGCAGTGTACAGGGCCCCAGGGGAGAGCAGTACTTC.

The CDR3 spells CASSLGVSGGQETQYF. CDR3 DNA: TGTGCCAGCAGCTTAGGCGTTAGCGGGGGGCAAGAGACCCAGTACTTC. V usage is TRBV7-9 and J usage is TRBJ2-5; 10 bases align to TRBD2. Trimming removed 1 base from V and 2 bases from J; junction bases left unmatched: 4. The CDR3 spans 16 residues. CDR1 is SEHNR, CDR2 FQNEAQ, per germline (reference sequence).

This clone was detected a few times. This chain uses TRBV18 with TRBJ1-1; TRBD1 aligns across 10 bases. Trimming took 0 bases from V and 3 from J; bases not matched to a gene: 4. Per germline, CDR1 KGHSH and CDR2 LQKENI. The CDR3 runs 16 residues. This CDR3 is CASSPPTGQGYTEAFF. The DNA for the CDR3 is TGTGCCAGCTCACCACCTACGGGACAGGGGTACACTGAAGCTTTCTTT.

The V call is TRBV27, the J call TRBJ2-7; possible D gene TRBD2, 6 bases. V was clipped by 8 bases and J by 6 bases, with 20 bases between them. Germline V gene lookup returns CDR1 MNHEY and CDR2 SMNVEV (reference sequence). This CDR3 is built from 14 residues. CDR3 nucleotide sequence: TGTGCCAGCGCGGGGATAGACAGCCTTGGCGAGCAGTACTTC. Translating it yields CASAGIDSLGEQYF.

This chain joins TRBV6-6 and TRBJ2-1; 10 positions match TRBD1. Per the germline V gene, CDR1 is MNHNY and CDR2 is SVGAGI (reference sequence). The CDR3 has 15 amino acids. Trimming at V came to 5 bases and at J to 8 bases, leaving 9 bases not matched to a gene. The CDR3 spells CASSLDRGPEDEQFF. CDR3 nucleotides: TGTGCCAGCAGTCTTGACAGGGGGCCGGAAGATGAGCAGTTCTTC.

The chain recombines TRBV2 with TRBJ1-1; D ambiguous. The CDR3 sequence is 13 residues long. Looked up from germline, CDR1 is SNHLY and CDR2 is FYNNEI. Trimming removed 3 bases at V and 1 base at J, with 6 bases between. CDR3 sequence reads: CASSDLPNTEAFF. CDR3 nucleotides: TGTGCCAGCAGTGATCTACCGAACACTGAAGCTTTCTTT.

The rearrangement uses TRBV30 and TRBJ2-1; 7 nucleotides match TRBD1. The CDR3 length is 13 residues. V lost 5 bases to trimming and J lost 6 bases; unmatched junction nucleotides: 7. In germline, CDR1 is GTSNPN, CDR2 SVGIG (reference sequence). In DNA form, the CDR3 reads TGTGCCTGGCGCACGGGACAGAGCAATGAGCAGTTCTTC. Translated, it gives CAWRTGQSNEQFF.

V is TRBV4-1 and J is TRBJ2-1, with a tentative D call TRBD2 (5 bases). Trimming pared 1 base from V and 3 bases from J, leaving 13 bases between. CDR3 length equals 16 residues. Germline V gene data show CDR1 as MGHRA and CDR2 as YSYEKL. The CDR3 spells CASSQVGVALYNEQFF. CDR3 coding DNA: TGCGCCAGCAGCCAAGTCGGGGTTGCTCTCTACAATGAGCAGTTCTTC.

The V and J genes are TRBV4-3 and TRBJ2-1; TRBD2 aligns across 11 bases. Germline values: CDR1 LGHNA, CDR2 YSLEER. J was trimmed by 8 bases and V by 4 bases; bases with no gene match: 10. This CDR3 is 16 amino acids long. The CDR3 bases are TGCGCCAGCAGCCGGACACTAGCGGGAGAGGGGGATGAGCAGTTCTTC. This encodes CASSRTLAGEGDEQFF.

This chain connects TRBV19 to TRBJ2-7; TRBD2 is a possible D gene (6 bases). V gave up 4 bases and J gave up 7 bases, with 14 bases separating them. The CDR3 is made up of 13 amino acids. The V gene's germline CDR1 is LNHDA and CDR2 SQIVND (reference sequence). CDR3 loop: CASSSSMTREQYF. For the CDR3, the DNA is TGTGCCAGTAGTAGCTCCATGACTAGGGAGCAGTACTTC. Full variable domain (rest looked up from reference TRBV19 and TRBJ2-7): DGGITQSPKYLFRKEGQNVTLSCEQNLNHDAMYWYRQDPGQGLRLIYYSQIVNDFQKGDIAEGYSVSREKKESFPLTVTSAQKNPTAFYLCASSSSMTREQYFGPGTRLTVT.

The V call is TRBV4-3, the J call TRBJ1-2; 9 positions match TRBD1. The CDR3 loop spans 15 amino acids. The germline V gene encodes CDR1 LGHNA and CDR2 YSLEER. Trimming cost V 3 bases and J 0 bases; bases outside gene matches: 2. The CDR3 nucleotides read TGCGCCAGCAGCCAGGGGACAGGGCCTAACTATGGCTACACCTTC. Its protein product is CASSQGTGPNYGYTF.

The gene calls are TRBV11-2 and TRBJ2-1; 11 nucleotides match TRBD2. CDR1 and CDR2 from the germline V gene are SGHAT and FQNNGV. The V and J ends lost 1 base and 5 bases, in that order; junction bases with no gene match: 4. The CDR3 totals 16 residues. The CDR3 here is CASSLVYSGRDNEQFF. CDR3 nucleotide sequence: TGTGCCAGCAGCTTAGTGTATAGCGGGAGGGACAATGAGCAGTTCTTC.

The gene calls are TRBV5-1 and TRBJ1-2, with D perhaps TRBD1 (6 bases). There are 13 residues in the CDR3. Germline V lookup: CDR1 SGHRS, CDR2 YFSETQ. V lost 4 bases and J lost 8, with 15 bases in between. CDR3 residues: CASSDSRDKGYTF. In DNA, the CDR3 is TGCGCCAGCAGCGACTCCCGGGACAAGGGCTACACCTTC.

In its sample, this clone was seen a few times. The chain links TRBV27 to TRBJ1-3; no reliable D call. Trimming removed 5 bases at V and 3 bases at J, with 2 bases between. This CDR3 is built from 11 residues. Germline-derived CDR1 and CDR2 are MNHEY and SMNVEV (reference sequence). The CDR3, as DNA: TGTGCCAGCAGTCGTGGAAACACCATATATTTT. Translated, it gives CASSRGNTIYF.

Notes on this clone: Other nucleotide sequences in the sample specify the same CDR3. The chain is built from TRBV19 and TRBJ1-2; 9 bases match TRBD1. Trimming at V came to 3 bases and at J to 5 bases, leaving 4 bases not matched to a gene. The CDR3 has 14 amino acids. The germline V gene has CDR1 LNHDA and CDR2 SQIVND (reference sequence). The CDR3 loop is CASSIGTGNYGYTF. For the CDR3, the DNA is TGTGCCAGTAGTATTGGGACAGGGAATTATGGCTACACCTTC.

V is TRBV15 and J is TRBJ2-1, with 7 bases identical to TRBD2. The CDR3 consists of 14 residues. Germline trimming cut 6 bases from V and 5 bases from J; bases unmatched to any gene: 7. Germline lookup yields CDR1 LNHNV and CDR2 YYDKDF (reference sequence). CDR3 sequence reads: CATSASGDHNEQFF. CDR3 bases: TGTGCCACCAGTGCCAGCGGGGACCACAATGAGCAGTTCTTC.

This sequence joins TRBV4-1 and TRBJ2-3, with 7 bases lining up with TRBD2. This CDR3 has 17 amino acids. Germline V gives CDR1 MGHRA, CDR2 YSYEKL. V gave up 0 bases and J gave up 4 bases; unmatched junction bases: 10. The chain's CDR3 is CASSQERGVFSPDTQYF. The CDR3 DNA sequence: TGCGCCAGCAGCCAAGAACGGGGGGTTTTCTCCCCAGATACGCAGTATTTT.

CDR3 loop: CASSFGAGPPLINYGYTF. The CDR3 nucleotides are TGTGCCAGCAGCTTTGGGGCAGGGCCGCCGCTGATTAACTATGGCTACACCTTC. The chain uses TRBV5-4 and TRBJ1-2, with D possibly matching TRBD1 (5 bases). There are 18 residues in the CDR3. Trimming left V 2 bases short and J 1 base short, with 21 bases between. The germline CDR1 and CDR2 sequences are SGHNT and YYREEE (reference sequence).

The genes are TRBV9 and TRBJ2-3; maybe TRBD2 (5 bases). Germline V gene lookup returns CDR1 SGDLS and CDR2 YYNGEE. Trimming left V 4 bases short and J 0 bases short, with 12 bases between. The CDR3 length is 15 residues. In nucleotides, the CDR3 is TGTGCCAGCAGCCCCGGCCGGGGAAGCACAGATACGCAGTATTTT. Translated, it gives CASSPGRGSTDTQYF.